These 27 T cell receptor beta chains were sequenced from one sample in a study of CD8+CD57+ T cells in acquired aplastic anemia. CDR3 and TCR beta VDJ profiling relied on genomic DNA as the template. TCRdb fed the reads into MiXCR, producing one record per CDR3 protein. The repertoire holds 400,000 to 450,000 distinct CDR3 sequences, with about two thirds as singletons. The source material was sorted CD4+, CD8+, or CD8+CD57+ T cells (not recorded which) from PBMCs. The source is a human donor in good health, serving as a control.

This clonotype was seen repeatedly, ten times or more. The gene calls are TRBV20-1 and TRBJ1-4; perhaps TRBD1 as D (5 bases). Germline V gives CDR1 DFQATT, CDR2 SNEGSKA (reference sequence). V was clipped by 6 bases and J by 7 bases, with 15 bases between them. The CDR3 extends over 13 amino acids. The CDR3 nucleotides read TGCAGTGCCGAAGCCGGGACCCTTGAAAAACTGTTTTTT. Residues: CSAEAGTLEKLFF.

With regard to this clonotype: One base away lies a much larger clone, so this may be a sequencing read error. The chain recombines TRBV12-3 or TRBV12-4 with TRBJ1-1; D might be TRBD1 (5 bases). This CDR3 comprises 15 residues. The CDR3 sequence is CASSSQIGENTGAFF. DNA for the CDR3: TGTGCCAGCAGCTCGCAAATAGGGGAGAACACTGGAGCTTTCTTT.

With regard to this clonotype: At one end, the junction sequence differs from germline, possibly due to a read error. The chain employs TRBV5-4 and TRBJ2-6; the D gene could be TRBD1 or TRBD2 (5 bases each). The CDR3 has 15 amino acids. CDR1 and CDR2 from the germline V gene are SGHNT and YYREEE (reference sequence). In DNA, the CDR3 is TGTGCCAGCAGCTCGGGACCATCTGGGGCCAACGTCCTGACCTTC. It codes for CASSSGPSGANVLTF.

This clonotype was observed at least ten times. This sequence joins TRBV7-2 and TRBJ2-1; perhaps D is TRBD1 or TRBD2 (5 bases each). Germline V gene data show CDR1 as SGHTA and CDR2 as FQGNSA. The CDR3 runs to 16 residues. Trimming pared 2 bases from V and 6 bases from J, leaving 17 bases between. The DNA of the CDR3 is TGTGCCAGCAGCTTAAGGCCGGGGCGATCCGGCAATGAGCAGTTCTTC. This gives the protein CASSLRPGRSGNEQFF.

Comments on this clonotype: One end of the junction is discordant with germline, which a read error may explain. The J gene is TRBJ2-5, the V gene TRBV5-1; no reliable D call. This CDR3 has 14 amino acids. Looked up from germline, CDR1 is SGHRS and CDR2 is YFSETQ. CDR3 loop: CASSPKPTPETQYF. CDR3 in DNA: TGTGCCAGCAGCCCGAAGCCTACACCGGAGACCCAGTACTTC.

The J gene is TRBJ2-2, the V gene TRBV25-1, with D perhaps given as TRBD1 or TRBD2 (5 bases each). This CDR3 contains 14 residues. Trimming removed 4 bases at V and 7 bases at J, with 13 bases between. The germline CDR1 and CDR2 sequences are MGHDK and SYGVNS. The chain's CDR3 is CASSAGPGGGELFF. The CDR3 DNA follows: TGTGCCAGCAGTGCGGGACCCGGAGGCGGGGAGCTGTTTTTT.

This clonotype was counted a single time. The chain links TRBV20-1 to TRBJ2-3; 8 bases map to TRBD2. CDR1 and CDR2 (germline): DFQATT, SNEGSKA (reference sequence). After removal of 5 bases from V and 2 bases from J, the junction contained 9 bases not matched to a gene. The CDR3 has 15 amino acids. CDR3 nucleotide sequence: TGCAGTGCTTCGACAGGCGGGGGGATCACAGATACGCAGTATTTT. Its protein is CSASTGGGITDTQYF.

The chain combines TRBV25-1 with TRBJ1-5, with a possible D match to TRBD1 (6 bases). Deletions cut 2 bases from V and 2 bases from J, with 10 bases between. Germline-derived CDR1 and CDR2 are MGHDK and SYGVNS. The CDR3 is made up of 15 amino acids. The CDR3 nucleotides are TGTGCCAGCAGTGAACAGGGGTTGGGCAATCAGCCCCAGCATTTT. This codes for CASSEQGLGNQPQHF.

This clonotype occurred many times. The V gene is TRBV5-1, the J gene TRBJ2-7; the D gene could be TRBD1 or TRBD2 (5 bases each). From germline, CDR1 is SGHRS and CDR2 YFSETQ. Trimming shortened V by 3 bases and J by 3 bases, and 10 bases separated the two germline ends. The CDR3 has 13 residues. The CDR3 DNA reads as TGCGCCAGCAGCTGGGACGGTTTCTACGAGCAGTACTTC. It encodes CASSWDGFYEQYF.

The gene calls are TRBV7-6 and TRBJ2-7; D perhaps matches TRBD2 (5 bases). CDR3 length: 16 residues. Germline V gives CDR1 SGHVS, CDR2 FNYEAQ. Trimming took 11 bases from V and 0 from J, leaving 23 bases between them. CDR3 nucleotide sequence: TGTGCCTGGAGTCCGTCACTCGGCGGGCACTCCTACGAGCAGTACTTC. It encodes CAWSPSLGGHSYEQYF.

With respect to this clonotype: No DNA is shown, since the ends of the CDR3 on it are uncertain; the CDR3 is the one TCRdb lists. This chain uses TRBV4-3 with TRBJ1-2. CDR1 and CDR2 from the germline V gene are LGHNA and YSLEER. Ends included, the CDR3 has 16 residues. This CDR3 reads CASSQASQPQHFGYTF.

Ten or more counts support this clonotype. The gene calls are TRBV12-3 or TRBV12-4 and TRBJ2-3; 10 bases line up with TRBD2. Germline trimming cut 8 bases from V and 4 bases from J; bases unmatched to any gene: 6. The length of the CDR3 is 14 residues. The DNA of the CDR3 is TGTGCCAGCGCCAGCGGGGGGGCCGCAGATACGCAGTATTTT. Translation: CASASGGAADTQYF.

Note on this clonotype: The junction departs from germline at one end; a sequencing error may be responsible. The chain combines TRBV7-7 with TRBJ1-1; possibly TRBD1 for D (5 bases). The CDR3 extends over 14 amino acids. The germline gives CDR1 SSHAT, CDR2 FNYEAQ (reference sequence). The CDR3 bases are TGTGCTAGCAGCTCGGAGGGACGGGTGGAGGCCGCGTTCTTT. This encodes CASSSEGRVEAAFF.

The CDR3, as DNA: TGTGCCAGCAGAATTTCGGACAGGAATTCACCCCTCCACTTT. It encodes CASRISDRNSPLHF. V usage is TRBV6-2 or TRBV6-3 and J usage is TRBJ1-6; 7 nucleotides agree with TRBD1. After removal of 6 bases from V and 7 bases from J, the junction contained 6 bases not matched to a gene. CDR3 size: 14 residues. Germline loops: CDR1 MNHEY, CDR2 SVGEGT.

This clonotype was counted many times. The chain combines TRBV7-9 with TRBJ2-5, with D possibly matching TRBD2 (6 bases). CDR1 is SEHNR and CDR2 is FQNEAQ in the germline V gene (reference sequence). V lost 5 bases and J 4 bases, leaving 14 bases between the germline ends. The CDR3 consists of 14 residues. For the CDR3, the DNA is TGTGCCAGCAGCCCGGACTATCGATTAGAGACCCAGTACTTC. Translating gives CASSPDYRLETQYF.

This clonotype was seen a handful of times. CDR3 DNA sequence: TGTGCCAGCAGTGTTGAGGGGGGGGATTCTAAAAACATTCAGTACTTC. It encodes CASSVEGGDSKNIQYF. This sequence joins TRBV2 and TRBJ2-4; possibly TRBD2 for D (7 bases). Deletions cut 4 bases from V and 4 bases from J, with 17 bases between. The CDR3 runs to 16 residues. Germline V lookup: CDR1 SNHLY, CDR2 FYNNEI. The entire variable domain, with the rest obtained from reference TRBV2 and TRBJ2-4, is as follows: EPEVTQTPSHQVTQMGQEVILRCVPISNHLYFYWYRQILGQKVEFLVSFYNNEISEKSEIFDDQFSVERPDGSNFTLKIRSTKLEDSAMYFCASSVEGGDSKNIQYFGAGTRLSVL.

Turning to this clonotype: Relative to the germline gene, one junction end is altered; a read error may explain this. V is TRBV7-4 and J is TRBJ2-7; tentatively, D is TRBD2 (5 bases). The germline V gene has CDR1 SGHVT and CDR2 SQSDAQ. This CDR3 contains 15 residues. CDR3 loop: CASSAHGELNNEEYF. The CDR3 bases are TGTGCCAGCAGCGCCCACGGGGAACTGAACAACGAGGAGTACTTC.

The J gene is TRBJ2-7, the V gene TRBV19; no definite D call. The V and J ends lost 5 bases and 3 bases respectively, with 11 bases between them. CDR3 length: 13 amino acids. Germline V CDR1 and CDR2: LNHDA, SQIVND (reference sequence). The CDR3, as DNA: TGTGCCAGTAGTCCGGCCTTAAACTACGAGCAGTACTTC. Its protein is CASSPALNYEQYF.

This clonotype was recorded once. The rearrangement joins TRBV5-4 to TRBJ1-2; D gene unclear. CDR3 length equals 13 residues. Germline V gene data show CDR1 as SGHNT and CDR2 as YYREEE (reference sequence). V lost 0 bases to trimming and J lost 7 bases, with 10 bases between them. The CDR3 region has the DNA TGTGCCAGCAGCTTGGGTCGGCCCGGTGGCTACACCTTC. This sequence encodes CASSLGRPGGYTF.

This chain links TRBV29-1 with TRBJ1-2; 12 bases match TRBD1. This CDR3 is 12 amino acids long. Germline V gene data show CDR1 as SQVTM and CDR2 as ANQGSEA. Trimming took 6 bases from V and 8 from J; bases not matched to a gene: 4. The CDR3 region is CSVAGTGGGYTF. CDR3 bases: TGCAGCGTGGCCGGGACAGGGGGCGGCTACACCTTC.

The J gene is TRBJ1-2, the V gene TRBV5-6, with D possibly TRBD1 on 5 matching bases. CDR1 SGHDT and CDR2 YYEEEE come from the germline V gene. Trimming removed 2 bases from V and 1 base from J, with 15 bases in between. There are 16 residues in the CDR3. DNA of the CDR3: TGTGCCAGCAGCTTAGTATACCAGGGCGGTAACTATGGCTACACCTTC. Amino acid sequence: CASSLVYQGGNYGYTF.

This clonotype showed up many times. In DNA, the CDR3 is TGTGCCAGCAGCCAAGGGAAGGCGGGGTCCTACAATGAGCAGTTCTTC. Protein product: CASSQGKAGSYNEQFF. The chain links TRBV4-2 to TRBJ2-1, with D tentatively TRBD2 (6 bases). The CDR3 is 16 amino acids. The germline V and J ends were trimmed by 1 base and 1 base, with 11 bases remaining between them. Germline CDR1 is LGHNA and CDR2 is YNFKEQ.

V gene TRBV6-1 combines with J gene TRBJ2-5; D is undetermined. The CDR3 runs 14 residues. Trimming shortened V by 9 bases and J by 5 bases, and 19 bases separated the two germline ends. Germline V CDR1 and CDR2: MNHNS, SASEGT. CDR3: CASKPSSVGETQYF. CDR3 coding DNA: TGTGCCAGTAAGCCCTCGTCTGTGGGGGAGACCCAGTACTTC.

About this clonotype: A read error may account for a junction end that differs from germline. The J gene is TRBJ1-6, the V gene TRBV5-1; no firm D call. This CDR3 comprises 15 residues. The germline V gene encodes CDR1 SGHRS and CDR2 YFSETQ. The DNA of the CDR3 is TGTGCCAGCAGCTTAGAAGAGCCGGTTGTGTCACCCCTCCACTTT. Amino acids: CASSLEEPVVSPLHF.

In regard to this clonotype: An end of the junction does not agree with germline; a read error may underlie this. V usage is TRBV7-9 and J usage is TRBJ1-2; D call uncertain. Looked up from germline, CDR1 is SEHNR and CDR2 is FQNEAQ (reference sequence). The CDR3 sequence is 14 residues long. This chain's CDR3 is CASSLPPGETQYFF. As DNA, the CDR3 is TGTGCCAGCAGCTTACCACCCGGCGAGACCCAGTACTTCTTC.

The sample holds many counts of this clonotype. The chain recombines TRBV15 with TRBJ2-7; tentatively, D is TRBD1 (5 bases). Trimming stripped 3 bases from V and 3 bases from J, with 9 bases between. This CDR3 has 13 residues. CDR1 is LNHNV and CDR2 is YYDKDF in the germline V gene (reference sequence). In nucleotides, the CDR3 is TGTGCCACCAGCAGGGAAAGGGGCTACGAGCAGTACTTC. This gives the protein CATSRERGYEQYF.

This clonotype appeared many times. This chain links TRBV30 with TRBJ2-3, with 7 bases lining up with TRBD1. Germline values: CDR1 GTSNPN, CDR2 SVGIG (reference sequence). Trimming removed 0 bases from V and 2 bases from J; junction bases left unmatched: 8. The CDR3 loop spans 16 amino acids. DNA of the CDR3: TGTGCCTGGAGTGTTAGGCGACAGGGCCTCACAGATACGCAGTATTTT. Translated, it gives CAWSVRRQGLTDTQYF.